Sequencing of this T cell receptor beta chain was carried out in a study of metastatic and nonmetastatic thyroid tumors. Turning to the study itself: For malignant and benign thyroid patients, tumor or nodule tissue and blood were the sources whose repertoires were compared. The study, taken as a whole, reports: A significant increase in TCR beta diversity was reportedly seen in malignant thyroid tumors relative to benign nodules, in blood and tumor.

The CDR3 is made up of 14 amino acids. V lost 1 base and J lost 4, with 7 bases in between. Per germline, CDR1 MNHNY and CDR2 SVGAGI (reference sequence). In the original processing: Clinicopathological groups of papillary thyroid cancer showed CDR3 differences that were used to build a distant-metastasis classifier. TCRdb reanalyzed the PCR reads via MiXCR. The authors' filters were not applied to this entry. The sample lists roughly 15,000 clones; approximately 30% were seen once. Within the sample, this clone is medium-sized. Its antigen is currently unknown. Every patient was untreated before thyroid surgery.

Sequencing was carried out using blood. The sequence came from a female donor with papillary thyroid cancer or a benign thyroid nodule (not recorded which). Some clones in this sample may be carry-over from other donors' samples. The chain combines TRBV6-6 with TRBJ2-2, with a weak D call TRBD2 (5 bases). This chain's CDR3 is CASSYLATTGELFF. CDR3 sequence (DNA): TGTGCCAGCAGTTACTTAGCGACCACCGGGGAGCTGTTTTTT.